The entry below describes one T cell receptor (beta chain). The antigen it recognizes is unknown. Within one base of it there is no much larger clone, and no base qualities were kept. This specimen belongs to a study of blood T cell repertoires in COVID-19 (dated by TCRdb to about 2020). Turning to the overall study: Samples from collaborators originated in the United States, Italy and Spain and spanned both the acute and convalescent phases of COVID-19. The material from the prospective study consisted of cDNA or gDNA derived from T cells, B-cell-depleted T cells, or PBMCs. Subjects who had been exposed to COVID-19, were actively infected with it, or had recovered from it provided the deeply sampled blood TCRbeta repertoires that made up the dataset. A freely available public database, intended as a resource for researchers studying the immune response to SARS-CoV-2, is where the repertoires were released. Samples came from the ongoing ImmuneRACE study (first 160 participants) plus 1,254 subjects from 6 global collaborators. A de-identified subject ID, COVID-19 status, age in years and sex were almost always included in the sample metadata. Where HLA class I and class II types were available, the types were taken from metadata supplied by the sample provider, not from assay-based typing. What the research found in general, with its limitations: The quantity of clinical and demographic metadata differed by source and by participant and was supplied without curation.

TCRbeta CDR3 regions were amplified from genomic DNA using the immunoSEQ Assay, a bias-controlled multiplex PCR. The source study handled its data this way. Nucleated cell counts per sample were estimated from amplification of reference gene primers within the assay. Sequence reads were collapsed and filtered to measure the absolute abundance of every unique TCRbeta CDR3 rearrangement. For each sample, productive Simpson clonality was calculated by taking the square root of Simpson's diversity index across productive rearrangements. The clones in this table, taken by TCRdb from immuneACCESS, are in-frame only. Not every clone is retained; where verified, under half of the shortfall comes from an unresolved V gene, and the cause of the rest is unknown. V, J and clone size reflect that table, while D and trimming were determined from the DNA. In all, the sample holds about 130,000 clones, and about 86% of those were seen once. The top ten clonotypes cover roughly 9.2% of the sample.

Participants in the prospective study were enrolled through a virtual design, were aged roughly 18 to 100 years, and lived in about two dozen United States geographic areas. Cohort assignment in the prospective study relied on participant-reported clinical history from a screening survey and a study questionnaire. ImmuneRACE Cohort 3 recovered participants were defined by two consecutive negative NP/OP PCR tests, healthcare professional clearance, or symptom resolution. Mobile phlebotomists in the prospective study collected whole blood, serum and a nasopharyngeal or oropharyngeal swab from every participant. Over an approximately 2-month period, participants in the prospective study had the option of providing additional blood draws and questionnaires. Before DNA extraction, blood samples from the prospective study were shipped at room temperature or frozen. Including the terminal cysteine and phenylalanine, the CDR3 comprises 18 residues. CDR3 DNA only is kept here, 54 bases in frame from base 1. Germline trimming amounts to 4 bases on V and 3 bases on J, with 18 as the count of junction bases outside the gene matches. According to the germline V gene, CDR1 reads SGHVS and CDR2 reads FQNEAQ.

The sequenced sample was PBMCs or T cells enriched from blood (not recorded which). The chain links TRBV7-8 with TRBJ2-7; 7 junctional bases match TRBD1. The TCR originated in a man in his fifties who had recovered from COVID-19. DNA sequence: TGTGCCAGCAGCTGCCGGGACAGTAGACCACCCAAATACTACGAGCAGTACTTC. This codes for CASSCRDSRPPKYYEQYF. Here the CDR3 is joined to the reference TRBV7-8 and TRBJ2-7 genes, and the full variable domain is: GAGVSQSPRYKVAKRGQDVALRCDPISGHVSLFWYQQALGQGPEFLTYFQNEAQLDKSGLPSDRFFAERPEGSVSTLKIQRTQQEDSAVYLCASSCRDSRPPKYYEQYFGPGTRLTVT.